Sequencing of this T cell receptor beta chain was carried out in a study of T cells in localized non-small cell lung cancer. The CDR3 sequence is 13 residues long. CDR1 and CDR2 from the germline V gene are LNHDA and SQIVND (reference sequence). Trimming cost V 7 bases and J 7 bases; bases outside gene matches: 6. Sequencing used immunoSEQ multiplex PCR; TCRdb keeps in-frame clones, though not all of them. This table has approximately 1,600 clones, around 20% appearing once. About this clone: Its antigen is unidentified.

Study results and limitations: Higher blood T cell density tracked longer overall survival. Appearing in adjacent lung were a median around 60 of the top 100 tumor clones. Heterogeneity remains possible because sequencing was limited to only one tumor region.

The V and J genes are TRBV19 and TRBJ1-5; TRBD1 matches 8 bases. The source is a female donor older than 55 with stage II lung adenocarcinoma. The source was lung tumor tissue, collected before any cancer treatment. The CDR3 sequence: CASMDRAGQPQHF. DNA for the CDR3: TGTGCCAGTATGGACAGGGCGGGGCAGCCCCAGCATTTT.